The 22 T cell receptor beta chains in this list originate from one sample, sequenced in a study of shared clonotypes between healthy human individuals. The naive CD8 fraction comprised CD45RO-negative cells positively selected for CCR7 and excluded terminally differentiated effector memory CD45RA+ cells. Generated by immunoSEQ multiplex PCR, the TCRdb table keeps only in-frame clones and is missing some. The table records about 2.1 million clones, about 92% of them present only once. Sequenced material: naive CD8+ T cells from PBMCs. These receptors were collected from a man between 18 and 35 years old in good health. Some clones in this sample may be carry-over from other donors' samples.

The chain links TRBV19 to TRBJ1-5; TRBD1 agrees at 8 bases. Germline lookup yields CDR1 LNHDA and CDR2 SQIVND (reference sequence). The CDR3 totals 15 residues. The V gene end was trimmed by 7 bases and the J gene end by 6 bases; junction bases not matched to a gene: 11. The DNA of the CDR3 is TGTGCCAGTACCACGACAGGGGAAGAAGGTCAGCCCCAGCATTTT. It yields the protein CASTTTGEEGQPQHF.

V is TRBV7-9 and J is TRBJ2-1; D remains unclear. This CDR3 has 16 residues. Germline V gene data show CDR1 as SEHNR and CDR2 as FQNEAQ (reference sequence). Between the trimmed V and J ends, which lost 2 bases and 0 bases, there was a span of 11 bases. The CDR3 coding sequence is TGTGCCAGCAGCTTAAAGTCGCCAGTCTCCTACAATGAGCAGTTCTTC. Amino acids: CASSLKSPVSYNEQFF.

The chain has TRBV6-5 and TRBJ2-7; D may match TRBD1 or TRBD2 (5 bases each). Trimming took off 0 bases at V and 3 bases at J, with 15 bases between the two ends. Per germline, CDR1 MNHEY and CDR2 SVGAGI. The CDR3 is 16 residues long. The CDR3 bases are TGTGCCAGCAGTTACTCGAGAGGGGAAGCGTTCTACGAGCAGTACTTC. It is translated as CASSYSRGEAFYEQYF.

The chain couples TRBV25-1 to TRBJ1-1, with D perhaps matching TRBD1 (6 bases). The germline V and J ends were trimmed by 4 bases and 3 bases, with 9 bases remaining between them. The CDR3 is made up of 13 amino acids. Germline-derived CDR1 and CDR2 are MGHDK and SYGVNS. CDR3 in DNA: TGTGCCAGCAGTGCCTGGACAGACACTGAAGCTTTCTTT. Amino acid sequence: CASSAWTDTEAFF.

CDR3 residues: CASSLHSGRGEQFF. The CDR3 DNA sequence: TGTGCCAGCAGTTTACATAGCGGGAGAGGTGAGCAGTTCTTC. The V and J genes are TRBV28 and TRBJ2-1; 9 bases agree with TRBD2. Germline CDR1 and CDR2: MDHEN and SYDVKM. After removal of 2 bases from V and 9 bases from J, the junction contained 5 bases not matched to a gene. CDR3 length: 14 amino acids.

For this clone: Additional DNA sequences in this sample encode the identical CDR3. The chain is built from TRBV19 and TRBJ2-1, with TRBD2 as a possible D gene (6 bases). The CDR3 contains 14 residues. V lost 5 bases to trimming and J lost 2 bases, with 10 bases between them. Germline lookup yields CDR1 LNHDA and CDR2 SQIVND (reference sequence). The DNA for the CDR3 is TGTGCCAGTAGTTTCCGGGGGACCTACAATGAGCAGTTCTTC. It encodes CASSFRGTYNEQFF.

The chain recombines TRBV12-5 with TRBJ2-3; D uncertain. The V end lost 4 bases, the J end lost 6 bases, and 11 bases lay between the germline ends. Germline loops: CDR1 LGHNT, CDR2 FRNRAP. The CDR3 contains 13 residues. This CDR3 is CASGSSLGDTQYF. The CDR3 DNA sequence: TGTGCTAGTGGTTCCTCCCTCGGGGATACGCAGTATTTT.

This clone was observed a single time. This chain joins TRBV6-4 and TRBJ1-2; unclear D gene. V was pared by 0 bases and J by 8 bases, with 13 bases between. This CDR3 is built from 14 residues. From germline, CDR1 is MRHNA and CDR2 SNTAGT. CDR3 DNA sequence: TGTGCCAGCAGTGACTCGAGCTCGGGGAGAGGCTACACCTTC. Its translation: CASSDSSSGRGYTF.

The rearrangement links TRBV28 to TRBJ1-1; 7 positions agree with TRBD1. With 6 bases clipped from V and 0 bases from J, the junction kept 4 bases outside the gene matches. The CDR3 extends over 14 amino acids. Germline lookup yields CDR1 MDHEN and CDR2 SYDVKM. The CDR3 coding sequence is TGTGCCAGCAGCCCGGGACAGATGAACACTGAAGCTTTCTTT. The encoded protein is CASSPGQMNTEAFF. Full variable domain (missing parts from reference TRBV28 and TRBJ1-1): DVKVTQSSRYLVKRTGEKVFLECVQDMDHENMFWYRQDPGLGLRLIYFSYDVKMKEKGDIPEGYSVSREKKERFSLILESASTNQTSMYLCASSPGQMNTEAFFGQGTRLTVV.

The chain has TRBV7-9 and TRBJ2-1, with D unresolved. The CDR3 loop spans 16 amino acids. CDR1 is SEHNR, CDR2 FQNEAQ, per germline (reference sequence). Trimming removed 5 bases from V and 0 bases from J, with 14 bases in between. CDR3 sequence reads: CASSPRAKSSYNEQFF. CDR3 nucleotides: TGTGCCAGCAGCCCGAGAGCGAAGAGCTCCTACAATGAGCAGTTCTTC. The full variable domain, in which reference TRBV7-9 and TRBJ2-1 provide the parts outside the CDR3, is DTGVSQNPRHKITKRGQNVTFRCDPISEHNRLYWYRQTLGQGPEFLTYFQNEAQLEKSRLLSDRFSAERPKGSFSTLEIQRTEQGDSAMYLCASSPRAKSSYNEQFFGPGTRLTVL.

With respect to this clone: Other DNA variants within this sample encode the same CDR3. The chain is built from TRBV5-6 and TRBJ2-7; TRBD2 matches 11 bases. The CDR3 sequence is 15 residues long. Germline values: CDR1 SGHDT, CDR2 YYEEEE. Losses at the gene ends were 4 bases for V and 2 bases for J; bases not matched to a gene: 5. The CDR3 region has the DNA TGTGCCAGCAGCCTAACTAGCGGGAGTACCTACGAGCAGTACTTC. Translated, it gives CASSLTSGSTYEQYF. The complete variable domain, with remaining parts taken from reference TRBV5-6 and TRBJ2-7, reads DAGVTQSPTHLIKTRGQQVTLRCSPKSGHDTVSWYQQALGQGPQFIFQYYEEEERQRGNFPDRFSGHQFPNYSSELNVNALLLGDSALYLCASSLTSGSTYEQYFGPGTRLTVT.

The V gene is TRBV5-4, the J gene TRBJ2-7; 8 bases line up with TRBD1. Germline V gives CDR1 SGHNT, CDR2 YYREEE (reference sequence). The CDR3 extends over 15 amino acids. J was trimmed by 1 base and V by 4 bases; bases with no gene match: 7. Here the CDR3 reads CASSGPGGASYEQYF. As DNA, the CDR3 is TGTGCCAGCAGCGGACCAGGGGGCGCTTCCTACGAGCAGTACTTC.

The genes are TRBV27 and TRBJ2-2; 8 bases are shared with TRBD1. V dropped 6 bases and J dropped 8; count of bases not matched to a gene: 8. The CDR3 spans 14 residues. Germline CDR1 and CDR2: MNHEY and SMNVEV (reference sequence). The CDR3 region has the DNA TGTGCCAGCAGCCGGGACAGGCTTACGGGGGAGCTGTTTTTT. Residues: CASSRDRLTGELFF.

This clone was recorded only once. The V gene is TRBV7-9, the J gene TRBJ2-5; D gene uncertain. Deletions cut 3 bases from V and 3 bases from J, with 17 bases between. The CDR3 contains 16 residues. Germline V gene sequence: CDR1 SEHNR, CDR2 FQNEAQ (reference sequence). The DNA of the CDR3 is TGTGCCAGCAGCTTGGGGTCGACCGCAGAGGAAGAGACCCAGTACTTC. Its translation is CASSLGSTAEEETQYF. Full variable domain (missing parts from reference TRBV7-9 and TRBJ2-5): DTGVSQNPRHKITKRGQNVTFRCDPISEHNRLYWYRQTLGQGPEFLTYFQNEAQLEKSRLLSDRFSAERPKGSFSTLEIQRTEQGDSAMYLCASSLGSTAEEETQYFGPGTRLLVL.

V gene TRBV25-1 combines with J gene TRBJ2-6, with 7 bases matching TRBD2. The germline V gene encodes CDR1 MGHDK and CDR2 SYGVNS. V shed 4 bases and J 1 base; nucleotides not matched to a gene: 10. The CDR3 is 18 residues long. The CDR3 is CASSGRGEALSGANVLTF. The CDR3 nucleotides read TGTGCCAGCAGTGGCCGGGGGGAAGCCCTTTCTGGGGCCAACGTCCTGACTTTC.

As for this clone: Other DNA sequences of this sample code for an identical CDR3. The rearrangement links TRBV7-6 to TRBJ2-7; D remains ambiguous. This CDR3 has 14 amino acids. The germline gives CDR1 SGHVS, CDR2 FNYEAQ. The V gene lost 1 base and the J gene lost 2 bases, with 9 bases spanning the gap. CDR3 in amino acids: CASSLVPETYEQYF. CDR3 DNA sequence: TGTGCCAGCAGCTTAGTCCCCGAAACCTACGAGCAGTACTTC.

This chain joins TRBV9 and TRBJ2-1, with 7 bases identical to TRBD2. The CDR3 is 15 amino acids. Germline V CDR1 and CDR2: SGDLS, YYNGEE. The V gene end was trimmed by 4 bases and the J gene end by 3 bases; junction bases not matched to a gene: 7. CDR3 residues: CASSPMASGYNEQFF. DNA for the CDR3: TGTGCCAGCAGCCCCATGGCTAGCGGCTACAATGAGCAGTTCTTC.

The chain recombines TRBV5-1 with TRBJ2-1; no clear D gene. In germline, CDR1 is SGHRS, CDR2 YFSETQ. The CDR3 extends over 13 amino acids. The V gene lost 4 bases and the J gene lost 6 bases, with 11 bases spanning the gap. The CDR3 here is CASSPDTFNEQFF. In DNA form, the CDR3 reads TGCGCCAGCAGCCCAGACACTTTCAATGAGCAGTTCTTC.

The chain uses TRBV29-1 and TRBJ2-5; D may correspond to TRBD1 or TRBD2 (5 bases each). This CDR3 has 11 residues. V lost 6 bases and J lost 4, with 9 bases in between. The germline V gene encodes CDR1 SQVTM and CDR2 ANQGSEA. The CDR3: CSVLGAETQYF. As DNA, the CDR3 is TGCAGCGTGCTCGGGGCAGAGACCCAGTACTTC.

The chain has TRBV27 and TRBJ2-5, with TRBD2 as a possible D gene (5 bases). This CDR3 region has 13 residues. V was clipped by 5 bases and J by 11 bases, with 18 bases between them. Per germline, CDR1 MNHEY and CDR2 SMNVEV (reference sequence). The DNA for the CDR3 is TGTGCCAGCAGTCCCCGGGTGAGCTGGGAGCAGTACTTC. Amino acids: CASSPRVSWEQYF.

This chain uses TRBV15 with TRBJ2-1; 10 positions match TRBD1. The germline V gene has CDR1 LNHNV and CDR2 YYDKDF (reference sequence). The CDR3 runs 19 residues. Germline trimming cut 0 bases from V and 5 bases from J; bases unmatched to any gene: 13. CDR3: CATSRDWARSGTGDNEQFF. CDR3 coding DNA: TGTGCCACCAGCAGAGATTGGGCCCGGAGCGGGACAGGGGACAATGAGCAGTTCTTC.

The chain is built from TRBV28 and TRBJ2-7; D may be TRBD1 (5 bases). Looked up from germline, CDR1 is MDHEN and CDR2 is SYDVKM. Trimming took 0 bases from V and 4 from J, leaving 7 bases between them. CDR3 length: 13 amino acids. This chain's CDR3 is CASSLWTAYEQYF. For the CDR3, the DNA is TGTGCCAGCAGTTTATGGACAGCTTACGAGCAGTACTTC. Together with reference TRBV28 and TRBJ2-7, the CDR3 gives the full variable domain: DVKVTQSSRYLVKRTGEKVFLECVQDMDHENMFWYRQDPGLGLRLIYFSYDVKMKEKGDIPEGYSVSREKKERFSLILESASTNQTSMYLCASSLWTAYEQYFGPGTRLTVT.